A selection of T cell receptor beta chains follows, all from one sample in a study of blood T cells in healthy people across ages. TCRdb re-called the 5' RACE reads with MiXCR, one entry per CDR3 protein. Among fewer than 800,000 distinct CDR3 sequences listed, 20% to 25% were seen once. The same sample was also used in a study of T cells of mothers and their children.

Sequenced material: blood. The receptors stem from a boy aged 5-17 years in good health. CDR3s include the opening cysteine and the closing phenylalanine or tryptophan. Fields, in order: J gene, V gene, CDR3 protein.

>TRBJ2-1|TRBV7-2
CASWDLGDNEQFF
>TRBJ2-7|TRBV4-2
CASSQARSGSYEQYF
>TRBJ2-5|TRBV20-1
CSARDSGRGETQYF
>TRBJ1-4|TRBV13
CASSPPPTRGTFGDEKLFF
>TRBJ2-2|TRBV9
CASSVGQGATGELFF
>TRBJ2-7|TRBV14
CASSQLGRGVNEQYF
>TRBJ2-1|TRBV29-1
CSVNPTPGTAYNEQFF
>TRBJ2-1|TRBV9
CASSARTASNEQFF
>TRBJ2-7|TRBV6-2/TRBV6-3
CASSCGGYEQYF
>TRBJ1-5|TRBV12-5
CASGLGGGFNQPQHF
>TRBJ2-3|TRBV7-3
CASSWIHTDTQYF
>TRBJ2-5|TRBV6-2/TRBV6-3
CASSLFLRETQYF
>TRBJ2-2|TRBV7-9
CASSALKGANTGELFF
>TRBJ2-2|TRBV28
CASIPVGLSGSGGELFF
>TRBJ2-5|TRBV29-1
CSGTSGEETQYF
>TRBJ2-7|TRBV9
CASSGTKSYEQYF
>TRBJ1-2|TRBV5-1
CASSLAEMTNYGYTF
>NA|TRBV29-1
CSVEGLGQGPTYEQYF
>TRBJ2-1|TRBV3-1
CASSQVALAGNNEQFF
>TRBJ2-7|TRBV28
CASVPGLAGQISYEQYF
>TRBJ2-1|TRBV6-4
CASSQVAGEAGEQFF
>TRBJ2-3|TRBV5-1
CASSIADFSTDTQYF
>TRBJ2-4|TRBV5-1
CASSIGQGVDIQYF
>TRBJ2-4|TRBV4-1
CASSQDPGRELAKNIQYF
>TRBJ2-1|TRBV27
CASSSGLVWGYNEQFF
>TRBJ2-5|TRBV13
CASSLVSQGGETQYF
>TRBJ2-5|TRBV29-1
CSVEPAGRREETQYF
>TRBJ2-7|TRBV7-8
CASGSGGTEQYF
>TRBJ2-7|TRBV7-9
CASLGTSVSYEQYF